This T cell receptor beta chain was retrieved from a study of CD8 T cells in ankylosing spondylitis. Findings of the study overall: Ankylosing spondylitis blood appeared to carry a characteristic TCR beta motif of roughly eight highly homologous variants.

MiXCR, run by TCRdb on the 5' RACE reads, gives a single entry per CDR3 protein. The sample includes around 300,000 distinct CDR3 sequences, roughly 15% of them seen just once. V dropped 3 bases and J dropped 3; count of bases not matched to a gene: 3. Per germline, CDR1 MGHRA and CDR2 YSYEKL. The CDR3 totals 16 residues. The sample holds one count of this clonotype. The antigen remains undetermined. The rearrangement joins TRBV4-1 to TRBJ2-1; TRBD2 aligns across 12 bases. The receptor was derived from a male donor with ankylosing spondylitis or in good health (not recorded which). Sequenced material: blood, either unsorted or a sorted T cell fraction (not recorded which). The CDR3, as DNA: TGCGCCAGCAGCCAGATACTAGCGGGAGGCTACAATGAGCAGTTCTTC. It codes for CASSQILAGGYNEQFF.